Reported below is one T cell receptor beta chain. This clonotype was detected many times. Its antigen remains undetermined. Base qualities were left out, and no much larger clone turns up one base away. The sample's treatment or condition label, in plain terms: in vitro stimulation with specific CMV peptide epitopes to enrich CMV-specific T cells. This record comes from a study of T cell repertoires in cytomegalovirus infection (dated by TCRdb to between 2019 and 2020). Notes on the research overall: Alongside well-studied HLA-B-restricted epitopes, the peptide stimulations were aimed at recently identified HLA-C-restricted CMV epitopes, whose presentation resists viral immunomodulation. Donor HLA type was relevant to the analysis, as public TCR beta signatures indicated carriage of CMV infection together with the matching HLA type. Here is what the overall study found, with its caveats: The ex vivo response was dominated by HLA-C-restricted CMV-specific TCR beta clonotypes, and the single most frequent clonotype in two of eight donors was supplied by these HLA-C-restricted clonotypes. In both this cohort and an independent cohort of 352 donors, the cumulative frequency of public TCR beta family members distinguished carriers of CMV infection plus the relevant HLA type.

Instrument used: Illumina HiSeq 1500. The public reads were quality trimmed at Q25 with fastp and then assembled into clones with MiXCR by TCRdb, keeping productive beta chains. Each CDR3 protein appears once, grouped with its most common genes and DNA. The sample data list roughly 340,000 distinct CDR3 sequences, and about 29% of these were observed just once. The leading ten clones occupy 15% to 20% of the sample. The CDR3 contains 16 residues, cysteine and phenylalanine counted. Only the CDR3 DNA stays, 48 bases, in frame from base 1. Via the germline V gene (reference sequence), CDR1 is SEHNR and CDR2 FQNEAQ. V is pared back by 1 base and J by 4 bases, with 16 bases lying between the germline termini.

Material: cultured PBMCs, obtained from culture after CMV antigen stimulation. This chain joins TRBV7-9 to TRBJ1-2; perhaps TRBD1 is the D gene, with 6 bases matching. This TCR was sampled from a human donor in good health (CMV status not recorded). Some clones in this sample may be carry-over from other donors' samples. The CDR3 loop reads CASSLEKLDRFYGYTF. The DNA sequence is given as TGTGCCAGCAGCTTAGAAAAATTGGACAGATTCTATGGCTACACCTTC.